One sample yielded the 13 T cell receptor beta chains listed below, sequenced in a study of T cells in Graves' hyperthyroidism and ophthalmopathy. The source material, RNA transcripts, was used to amplify TCR beta CDR3 regions. The HTBI primer set served for first-round RT-PCR of the TCR CDR3. TCRdb fed the multiplex PCR reads into MiXCR, producing one record per CDR3 protein. The sample contains more than 450,000 distinct CDR3 sequences, 20% of which appear only once. The sequenced sample consisted of blood. All receptors derive from a man aged 35 to 55 with Graves' ophthalmopathy.

This clonotype occurred a few times. The rearrangement uses TRBV16 and TRBJ1-4; no definite D call. The CDR3 extends over 12 amino acids. Germline CDR1 reads KGHSY; CDR2 reads FQNENV. V was cut by 1 base and J by 7 bases, with 4 bases left in between. The CDR3 coding sequence is TGTGCCAGCAGCCAATTGGGTGAAAAACTGTTTTTT. This codes for CASSQLGEKLFF.

This clonotype occurred a few times. The chain links TRBV9 to TRBJ1-6; D is perhaps TRBD1 (5 bases). There are 14 residues in the CDR3. Germline loops: CDR1 SGDLS, CDR2 YYNGEE. Trimming shortened V by 0 bases and J by 5 bases, and 6 bases separated the two germline ends. This CDR3 is CASSVEGHNSPLHF. The DNA for the CDR3 is TGTGCCAGCAGCGTAGAGGGGCATAATTCACCCCTCCACTTT.

This clonotype was recorded many times. The J gene is TRBJ2-2, the V gene TRBV7-3; D possibly corresponds to TRBD2 (6 bases). V was pared by 3 bases and J by 4 bases, with 9 bases between. The CDR3 runs to 14 residues. Germline CDR1 SGHTA, CDR2 FQGTGA. In nucleotides, the CDR3 is TGTGCCAGCAGCTTGACTAGTAGCACCGGGGAGCTGTTTTTT. It specifies CASSLTSSTGELFF.

The chain carries TRBV7-2 and TRBJ1-4, with TRBD1 as a possible D gene (5 bases). CDR1 is SGHTA and CDR2 is FQGNSA in the germline V gene. Between the trimmed V and J ends, which lost 3 bases and 7 bases, there was a span of 18 bases. This CDR3 region has 16 residues. CDR3 residues: CASSLGWGGKGEKLFF. CDR3 bases: TGTGCCAGCAGCTTGGGGTGGGGGGGGAAGGGTGAAAAACTGTTTTTT.

This clonotype has more than one count but fewer than ten. The rearrangement links TRBV18 to TRBJ2-5; perhaps TRBD2 as D (6 bases). CDR3 size: 15 residues. The germline V gene has CDR1 KGHSH and CDR2 LQKENI. The ends were cut back, 2 bases at V and 1 base at J, with 11 bases in the middle. The CDR3 spells CASSPRSGAQETQYF. For the CDR3, the DNA is TGTGCCAGCTCACCAAGATCGGGAGCCCAAGAGACCCAGTACTTC.

CDR3 DNA: TGTGCCATCAGAACAATAGGAACAGGGGGGGACACTGAAGCTTTCTTT. Translated, it gives CAIRTIGTGGDTEAFF. V and J are TRBV10-3 and TRBJ1-1, with 8 bases fitting TRBD1. This CDR3 is 16 amino acids long. Per germline, CDR1 ENHRY and CDR2 SYGVKD. Unmatched junction bases numbered 12, after V lost 6 bases and J lost 3 bases.

Concerning this clonotype: A read error may produce the germline difference seen at one junction end. The chain couples TRBV7-7 to TRBJ2-3; D remains ambiguous. Germline CDR1 reads SSHAT; CDR2 reads FNYEAQ (reference sequence). The CDR3 is made up of 15 amino acids. The CDR3 nucleotides are TGTGCTAGCAGCACCGGTATTTCTAGCACAGATACGCAGTATTTT. Translated: CASSTGISSTDTQYF.

This clonotype was seen at least ten times. The chain carries TRBV10-3 and TRBJ2-1; TRBD2 might be the D (5 bases). The CDR3 spans 15 residues. CDR1 ENHRY and CDR2 SYGVKD come from the germline V gene. Trimming shortened V by 6 bases and J by 6 bases, and 18 bases separated the two germline ends. The CDR3, as DNA: TGTGCCATCAGATTGGCGAGGGTGGGTGCCAATGAGCAGTTCTTC. Its translation: CAIRLARVGANEQFF.

This clonotype was detected a few times. The chain links TRBV20-1 to TRBJ2-1, with a weak D call TRBD2 (5 bases). Trimming pared 0 bases from V and 8 bases from J, leaving 14 bases between. This CDR3 is built from 14 residues. Germline CDR1 reads DFQATT; CDR2 reads SNEGSKA (reference sequence). CDR3 bases: TGCAGTGCTAGAGATCGGGGAATTAGTCATGAGCAGTTCTTC. It specifies CSARDRGISHEQFF.

This clonotype was picked up many times. V is TRBV2 and J is TRBJ1-5; 7 nucleotides agree with TRBD1. CDR3 length: 17 residues. J lost 4 bases, V lost 6 bases, and 15 bases had no gene match. Germline-derived CDR1 and CDR2 are SNHLY and FYNNEI. CDR3 sequence reads: CASRTNWDSRRNQPQHF. CDR3 bases: TGTGCCAGCAGGACGAATTGGGACAGCCGGAGGAATCAGCCCCAGCATTTT.

The gene calls are TRBV5-1 and TRBJ1-4; a possible D gene is TRBD1 (5 bases). This CDR3 comprises 12 residues. Germline V gene data show CDR1 as SGHRS and CDR2 as YFSETQ. Trimming took 0 bases from V and 10 from J, leaving 7 bases between them. DNA for the CDR3: TGCGCCAGCAGCTTGGGGGACGGAAAACTGTTTTTT. Its protein product is CASSLGDGKLFF.

The chain combines TRBV30 with TRBJ1-2, with 8 nucleotides matching TRBD1. The V gene's germline CDR1 is GTSNPN and CDR2 SVGIG (reference sequence). CDR3 length: 14 residues. Losses at the gene ends were 2 bases for V and 3 bases for J; bases not matched to a gene: 5. CDR3 in DNA: TGTGCCTGGAGTACCAACAGGGGGGACTATGGCTACACCTTC. Residues: CAWSTNRGDYGYTF.

The chain is built from TRBV25-1 and TRBJ1-2; TRBD1 agrees at 9 bases. The V and J ends lost 2 bases and 5 bases, in that order; junction bases with no gene match: 6. CDR3 size: 15 residues. Germline-derived CDR1 and CDR2 are MGHDK and SYGVNS. The CDR3 loop reads CASSEIDRGEYGYTF. The CDR3 nucleotides are TGTGCCAGCAGTGAAATCGACAGGGGGGAGTATGGCTACACCTTC.